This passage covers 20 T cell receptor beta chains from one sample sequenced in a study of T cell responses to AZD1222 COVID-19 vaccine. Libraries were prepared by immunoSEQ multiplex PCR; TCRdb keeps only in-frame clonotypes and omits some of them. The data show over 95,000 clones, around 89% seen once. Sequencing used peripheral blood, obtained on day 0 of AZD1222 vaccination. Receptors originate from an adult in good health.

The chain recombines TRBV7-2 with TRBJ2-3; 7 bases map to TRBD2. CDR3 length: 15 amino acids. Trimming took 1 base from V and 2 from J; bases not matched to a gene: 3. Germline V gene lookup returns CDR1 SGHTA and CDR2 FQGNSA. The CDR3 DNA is TGTGCCAGCAGCTTAGTCAGCGGGACCACAGATACGCAGTATTTT. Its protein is CASSLVSGTTDTQYF.

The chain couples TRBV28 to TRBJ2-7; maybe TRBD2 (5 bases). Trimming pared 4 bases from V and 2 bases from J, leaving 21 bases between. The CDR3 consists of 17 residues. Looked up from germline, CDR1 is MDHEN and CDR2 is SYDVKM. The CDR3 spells CASSSLTGLKRPYEQYF. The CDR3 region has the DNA TGTGCCAGCAGTTCCCTTACGGGGTTGAAGCGTCCCTACGAGCAGTACTTC.

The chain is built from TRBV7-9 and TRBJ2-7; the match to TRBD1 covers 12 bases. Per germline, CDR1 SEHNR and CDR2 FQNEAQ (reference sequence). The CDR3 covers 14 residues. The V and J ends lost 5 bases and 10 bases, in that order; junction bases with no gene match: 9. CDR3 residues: CASSTTGTGGEQYF. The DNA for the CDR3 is TGTGCCAGCAGCACAACCGGGACAGGGGGCGAACAGTACTTC.

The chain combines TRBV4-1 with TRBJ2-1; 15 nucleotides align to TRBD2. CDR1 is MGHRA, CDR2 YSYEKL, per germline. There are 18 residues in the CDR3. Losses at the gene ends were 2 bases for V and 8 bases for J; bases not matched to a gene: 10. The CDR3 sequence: CASSQLGLAGGPPHEQFF. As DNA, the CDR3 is TGCGCCAGCAGCCAACTAGGACTAGCGGGAGGGCCGCCTCATGAGCAGTTCTTC.

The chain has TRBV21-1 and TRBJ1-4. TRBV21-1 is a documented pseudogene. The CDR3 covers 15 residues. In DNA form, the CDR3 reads TGTGCCAGCAGCAAAGTTGAAGGTTGTAGTGAAAAACTGTTTTTT. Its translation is CASSKVEGCSEKLFF.

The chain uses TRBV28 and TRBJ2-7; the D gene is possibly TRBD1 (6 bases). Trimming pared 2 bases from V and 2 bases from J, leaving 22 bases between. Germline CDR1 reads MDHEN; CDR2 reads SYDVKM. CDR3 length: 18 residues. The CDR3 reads CASSLKRIRTASTYEQYF. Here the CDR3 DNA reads TGTGCCAGCAGTTTAAAGAGGATAAGGACAGCAAGTACCTACGAGCAGTACTTC.

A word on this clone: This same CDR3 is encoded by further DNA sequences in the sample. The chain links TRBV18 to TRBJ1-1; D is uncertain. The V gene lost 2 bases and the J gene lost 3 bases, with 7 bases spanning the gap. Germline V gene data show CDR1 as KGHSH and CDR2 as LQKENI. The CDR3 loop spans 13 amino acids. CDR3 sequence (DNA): TGTGCCAGCTCACCAGGGCTTGACACTGAAGCTTTCTTT. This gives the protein CASSPGLDTEAFF.

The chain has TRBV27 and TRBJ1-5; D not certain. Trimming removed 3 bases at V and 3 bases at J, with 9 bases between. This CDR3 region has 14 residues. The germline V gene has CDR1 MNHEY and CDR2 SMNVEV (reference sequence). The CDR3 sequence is CASSLRRNNQPQHF. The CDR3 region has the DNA TGTGCCAGCAGTTTGAGGAGGAACAATCAGCCCCAGCATTTT.

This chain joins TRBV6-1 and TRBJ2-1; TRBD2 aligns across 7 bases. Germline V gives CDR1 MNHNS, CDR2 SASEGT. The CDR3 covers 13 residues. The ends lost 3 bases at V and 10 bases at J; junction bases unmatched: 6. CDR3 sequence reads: CASSDNERGEQFF. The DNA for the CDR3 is TGTGCCAGCAGTGACAATGAGCGGGGAGAGCAGTTCTTC.

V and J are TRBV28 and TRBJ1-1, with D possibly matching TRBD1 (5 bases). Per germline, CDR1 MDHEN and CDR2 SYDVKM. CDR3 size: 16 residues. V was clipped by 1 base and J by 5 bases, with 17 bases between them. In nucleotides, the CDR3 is TGTGCCAGCAGTTTATCTTCCCCGTTCGGGGGGACTGAAGCTTTCTTT. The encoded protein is CASSLSSPFGGTEAFF.

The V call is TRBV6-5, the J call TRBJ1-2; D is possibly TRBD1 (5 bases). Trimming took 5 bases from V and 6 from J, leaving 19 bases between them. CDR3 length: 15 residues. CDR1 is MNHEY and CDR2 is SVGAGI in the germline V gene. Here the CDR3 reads CASSPDRTISNGYTF. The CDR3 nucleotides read TGTGCCAGCAGTCCAGACAGAACTATCTCAAATGGCTACACCTTC.

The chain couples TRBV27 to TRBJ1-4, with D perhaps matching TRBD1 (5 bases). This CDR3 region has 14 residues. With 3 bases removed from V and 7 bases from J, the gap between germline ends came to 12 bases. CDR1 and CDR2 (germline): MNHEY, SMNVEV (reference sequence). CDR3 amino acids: CASSLGQGSEKLFF. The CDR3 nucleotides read TGTGCCAGCAGTTTGGGTCAGGGCAGTGAAAAACTGTTTTTT. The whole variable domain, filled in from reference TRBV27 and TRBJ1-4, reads EAQVTQNPRYLITVTGKKLTVTCSQNMNHEYMSWYRQDPGLGLRQIYYSMNVEVTDKGDVPEGYKVSRKEKRNFPLILESPSPNQTSLYFCASSLGQGSEKLFFGSGTQLSVL.

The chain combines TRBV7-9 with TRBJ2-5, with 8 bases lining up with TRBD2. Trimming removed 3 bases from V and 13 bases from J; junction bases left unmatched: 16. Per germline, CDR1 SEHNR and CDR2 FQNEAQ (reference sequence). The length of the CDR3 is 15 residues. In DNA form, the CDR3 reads TGTGCCAGCAGCTTCTTTCGAGCGGGAGCTTGGGTGGGGTACTTC. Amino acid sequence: CASSFFRAGAWVGYF.

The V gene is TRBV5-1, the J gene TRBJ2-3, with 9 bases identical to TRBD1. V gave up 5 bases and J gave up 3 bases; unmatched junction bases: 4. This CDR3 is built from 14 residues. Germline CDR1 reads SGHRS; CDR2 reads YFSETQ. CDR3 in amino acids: CASSVGQGTDTQYF. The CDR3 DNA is TGCGCCAGCAGTGTGGGACAGGGTACAGATACGCAGTATTTT.

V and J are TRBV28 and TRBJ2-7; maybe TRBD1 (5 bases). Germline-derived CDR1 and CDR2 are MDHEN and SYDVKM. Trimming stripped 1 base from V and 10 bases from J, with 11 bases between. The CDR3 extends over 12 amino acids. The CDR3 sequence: CASSLYWGDQYF. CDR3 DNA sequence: TGTGCCAGCAGTTTATATTGGGGCGATCAGTACTTC.

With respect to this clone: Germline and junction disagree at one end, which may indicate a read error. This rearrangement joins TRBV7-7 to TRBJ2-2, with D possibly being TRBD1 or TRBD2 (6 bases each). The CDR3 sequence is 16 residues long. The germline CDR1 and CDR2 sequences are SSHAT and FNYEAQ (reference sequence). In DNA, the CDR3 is TGTGCTAGCAGCTTAGACTTGGAGGGGGGCACCGGGGAGCTGTTTTTT. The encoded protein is CASSLDLEGGTGELFF.

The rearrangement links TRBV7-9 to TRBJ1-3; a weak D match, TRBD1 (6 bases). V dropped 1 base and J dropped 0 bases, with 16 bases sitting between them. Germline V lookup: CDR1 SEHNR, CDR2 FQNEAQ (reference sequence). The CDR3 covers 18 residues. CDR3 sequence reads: CASSLDRALRLSGNTIYF. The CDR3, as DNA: TGTGCCAGCAGCTTAGACAGGGCGCTCAGGCTCTCTGGAAACACCATATATTTT.

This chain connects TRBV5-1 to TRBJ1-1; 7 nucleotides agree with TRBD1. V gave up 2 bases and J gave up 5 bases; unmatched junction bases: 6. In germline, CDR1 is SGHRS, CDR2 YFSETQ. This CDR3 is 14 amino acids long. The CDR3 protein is CASSFGRGGTEAFF. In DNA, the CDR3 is TGCGCCAGCAGCTTCGGCAGGGGGGGAACTGAAGCTTTCTTT.

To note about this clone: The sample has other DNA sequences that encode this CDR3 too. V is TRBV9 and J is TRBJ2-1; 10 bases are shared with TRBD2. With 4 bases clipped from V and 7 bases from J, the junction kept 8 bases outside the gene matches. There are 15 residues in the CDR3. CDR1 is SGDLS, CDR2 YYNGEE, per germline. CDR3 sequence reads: CASSSRAGGPNEQFF. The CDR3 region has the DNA TGTGCCAGCAGCTCCAGAGCGGGAGGGCCGAATGAGCAGTTCTTC.

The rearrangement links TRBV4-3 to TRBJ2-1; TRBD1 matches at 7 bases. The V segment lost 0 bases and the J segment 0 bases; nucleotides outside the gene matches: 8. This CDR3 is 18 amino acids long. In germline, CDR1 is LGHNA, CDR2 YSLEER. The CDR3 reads CASSQDLSYRGSYNEQFF. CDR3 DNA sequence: TGCGCCAGCAGCCAAGATCTTTCGTACAGGGGCTCCTACAATGAGCAGTTCTTC.